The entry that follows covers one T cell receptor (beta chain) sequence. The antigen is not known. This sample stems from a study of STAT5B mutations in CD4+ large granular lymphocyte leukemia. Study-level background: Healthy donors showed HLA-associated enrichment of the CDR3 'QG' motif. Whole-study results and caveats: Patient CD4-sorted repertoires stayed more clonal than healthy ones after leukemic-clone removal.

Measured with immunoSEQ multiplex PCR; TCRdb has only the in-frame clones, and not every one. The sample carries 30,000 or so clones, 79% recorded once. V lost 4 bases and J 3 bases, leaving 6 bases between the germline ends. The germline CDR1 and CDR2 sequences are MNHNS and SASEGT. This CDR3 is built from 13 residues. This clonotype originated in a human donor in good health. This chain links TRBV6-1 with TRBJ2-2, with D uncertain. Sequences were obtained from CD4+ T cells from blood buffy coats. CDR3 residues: CASSVQYTGELFF. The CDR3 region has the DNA TGTGCCAGCAGTGTTCAGTACACCGGGGAGCTGTTTTTT.